These 6 T cell receptor beta chains came from one sample sequenced in a study of blood T cell repertoires in COVID-19. Measured with immunoSEQ multiplex PCR; TCRdb has only the in-frame clones, and not every one. The repertoire includes 110,000 to 150,000 clones, around 81% of them detected once, and around 5% sits in the top ten. Sequencing was carried out using peripheral blood. The receptor set was obtained from a woman in her 50s with acute or convalescent COVID-19.

V and J are TRBV2 and TRBJ1-1; D remains ambiguous. Deletions cut 8 bases from V and 1 base from J, with 11 bases between. The CDR3 covers 13 residues. Germline V gene sequence: CDR1 SNHLY, CDR2 FYNNEI. The CDR3 is CASVYSQNTEAFF. Here the CDR3 DNA reads TGTGCCAGCGTATACAGCCAGAACACTGAAGCTTTCTTT.

The chain joins TRBV9 to TRBJ1-1; TRBD1 matches at 8 bases. There are 14 residues in the CDR3. CDR1 and CDR2 (germline): SGDLS, YYNGEE. After removal of 3 bases from V and 1 base from J, the junction contained 2 bases not matched to a gene. In nucleotides, the CDR3 is TGTGCCAGCAGCGCCGGACAGGGGAACACTGAAGCTTTCTTT. Protein sequence: CASSAGQGNTEAFF.

The chain combines TRBV4-3 with TRBJ2-7; a weak D match, TRBD2 (5 bases). This CDR3 contains 13 residues. CDR1 is LGHNA, CDR2 YSLEER, per germline. V lost 0 bases and J lost 8, with 11 bases in between. CDR3 coding DNA: TGCGCCAGCAGCCAAGATCGGGGTAATAAGCAGTACTTC. Its translation is CASSQDRGNKQYF.

The genes are TRBV18 and TRBJ1-4; 7 bases line up with TRBD1. CDR3 size: 14 residues. After removal of 3 bases from V and 8 bases from J, the junction contained 6 bases not matched to a gene. CDR1 is KGHSH, CDR2 LQKENI, per germline. CDR3 region: CASSPDRPDEKLFF. The DNA for the CDR3 is TGTGCCAGCTCACCGGACAGGCCGGACGAAAAACTGTTTTTT.

As to this clone: A read error may be the cause here, since a much bigger clone is one base away. The sample has other DNA sequences that encode this CDR3 too. The V gene is TRBV9, the J gene TRBJ2-7, with D maybe TRBD1 (6 bases). The CDR3 sequence is 14 residues long. Per the germline V gene, CDR1 is SGDLS and CDR2 is YYNGEE. This chain's CDR3 is CASSPSGAVVEQYF. The CDR3 DNA reads as TGTGCTAGCAGCCCTTCAGGGGCGGTGGTCGAGCAGTACTTC. Filled out from reference TRBV9 and TRBJ2-7, the complete variable domain reads DSGVTQTPKHLITATGQRVTLRCSPRSGDLSVYWYQQSLDQGLQFLIQYYNGEERAKGNILERFSAQQFPDLHSELNLSSLELGDSALYFCASSPSGAVVEQYFGPGTRLTVT.

This clone was counted a few times. The chain uses TRBV6-5 and TRBJ2-7; TRBD2 aligns across 8 bases. The V and J ends lost 5 bases and 3 bases, in that order; junction bases with no gene match: 9. The V gene's germline CDR1 is MNHEY and CDR2 SVGAGI. The CDR3 contains 15 residues. The CDR3 loop is CASSHGRLAIYEQYF. CDR3 sequence (DNA): TGTGCCAGCAGTCACGGGAGACTAGCGATCTACGAGCAGTACTTC.